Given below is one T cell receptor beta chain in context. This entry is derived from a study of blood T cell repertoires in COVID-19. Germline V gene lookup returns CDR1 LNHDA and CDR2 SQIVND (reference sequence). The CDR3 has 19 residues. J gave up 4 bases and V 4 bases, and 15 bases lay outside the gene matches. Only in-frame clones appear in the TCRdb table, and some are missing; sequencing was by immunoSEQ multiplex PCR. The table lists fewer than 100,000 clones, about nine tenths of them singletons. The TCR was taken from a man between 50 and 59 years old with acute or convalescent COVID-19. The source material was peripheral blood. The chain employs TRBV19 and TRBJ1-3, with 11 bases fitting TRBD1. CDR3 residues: CASSTLPQRTGGAGNTIYF. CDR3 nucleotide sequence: TGTGCCAGTAGTACTCTTCCCCAACGGACAGGGGGCGCCGGAAACACCATATATTTT.